The 15 T cell receptor beta chains below all came from one sample that was sequenced in a study of blood T cell repertoires in COVID-19. Libraries were prepared by immunoSEQ multiplex PCR; TCRdb keeps only in-frame clonotypes and omits some of them. The repertoire consists of approximately 50,000 clones, with 70% to 80% occurring once and the leading ten covering about 5.8%. Sequenced: PBMCs or T cells enriched from blood (not recorded which). The receptors were sampled from a woman aged 45-60 years with acute COVID-19.

Comments on this clone: Other nucleotide sequences in the sample specify the same CDR3. The chain is built from TRBV29-1 and TRBJ2-5, with 10 bases that match TRBD1. The CDR3 has 12 amino acids. Germline loops: CDR1 SQVTM, CDR2 ANQGSEA. V shed 6 bases, J shed 4 bases, and the junction held 2 bases outside the gene matches. CDR3 DNA sequence: TGCAGCGTGGACAGGGGGAGAGAGACCCAGTACTTC. It specifies CSVDRGRETQYF.

The genes are TRBV7-8 and TRBJ1-3, with TRBD1 identical over 7 bases. This CDR3 comprises 18 residues. Germline loops: CDR1 SGHVS, CDR2 FQNEAQ. V gave up 2 bases and J gave up 2 bases; unmatched junction bases: 12. In DNA form, the CDR3 reads TGTGCCAGCAGCTTAAGAAGAGGGGGCGGTAAGGCTGGAAACACCATATATTTT. It encodes CASSLRRGGGKAGNTIYF.

J is TRBJ1-5 and V is TRBV6-1; D remains ambiguous. The V gene's germline CDR1 is MNHNS and CDR2 SASEGT. Trimming removed 4 bases from V and 5 bases from J, with 12 bases in between. The CDR3 has 14 residues. The CDR3 nucleotides are TGTGCCAGCAGTGGTGACACCCAGGATCAGCCCCAGCATTTT. Protein sequence: CASSGDTQDQPQHF.

The gene calls are TRBV20-1 and TRBJ1-2; D perhaps matches TRBD1 (6 bases). There are 13 residues in the CDR3. Germline CDR1 and CDR2: DFQATT and SNEGSKA (reference sequence). Between the trimmed V and J ends, which lost 3 bases and 8 bases, there was a span of 16 bases. CDR3 loop: CSASPRSRGGYTF. The CDR3 DNA is TGCAGTGCTAGTCCGCGCTCCAGGGGAGGCTACACCTTC.

The rearrangement joins TRBV18 to TRBJ2-6; 9 positions match TRBD2. V trimming: 3 bases; J trimming: 2 bases; junction bases outside the gene matches: 8. The CDR3 runs 18 residues. Per the germline V gene, CDR1 is KGHSH and CDR2 is LQKENI. Written as DNA, the CDR3 is TGTGCCAGCTCACCCCCGGGACTAGCTCTAACTGGGGCCAACGTCCTGACTTTC. It encodes CASSPPGLALTGANVLTF. Together with reference TRBV18 and TRBJ2-6, the CDR3 gives the full variable domain: NAGVMQNPRHLVRRRGQEARLRCSPMKGHSHVYWYRQLPEEGLKFMVYLQKENIIDESGMPKERFSAEFPKEGPSILRIQQVVRGDSAAYFCASSPPGLALTGANVLTFGAGSRLTVL.

V usage is TRBV21-1 and J usage is TRBJ1-1; the table calls TRBD1, which could not be checked here. TRBV21-1 is a listed pseudogene. This CDR3 has 17 residues. The CDR3: CASSNNFPGQGNTEAFF. CDR3 bases: TGTGCCAGCAGCAACAACTTCCCGGGACAGGGCAACACTGAAGCTTTCTTT.

The rearrangement joins TRBV7-2 to TRBJ1-1; D is perhaps TRBD1 (6 bases). V lost 4 bases and J lost 5, with 11 bases in between. The CDR3 length is 13 residues. Germline assignment: CDR1 SGHTA and CDR2 FQGNSA. The CDR3 protein is CASSSTGYTEAFF. The CDR3 DNA sequence: TGTGCCAGCAGCTCGACAGGTTATACTGAAGCTTTCTTT. Together with reference TRBV7-2 and TRBJ1-1, the CDR3 gives the full variable domain: GAGVSQSPSNKVTEKGKDVELRCDPISGHTALYWYRQSLGQGLEFLIYFQGNSAPDKSGLPSDRFSAERTGGSVSTLTIQRTQQEDSAVYLCASSSTGYTEAFFGQGTRLTVV.

The chain employs TRBV6-5 and TRBJ2-7, with TRBD1 as a possible D gene (5 bases). CDR3 length: 12 amino acids. Germline V gene sequence: CDR1 MNHEY, CDR2 SVGAGI. Trimming cost V 8 bases and J 4 bases, with 12 bases left between them. The CDR3 here is CASDNQGYEQYF. As DNA, the CDR3 is TGTGCCAGCGATAACCAGGGTTACGAGCAGTACTTC.

The CDR3 loop is CATQGTGEEQYF. For the CDR3, the DNA is TGTGCCACCCAAGGGACAGGGGAAGAGCAGTACTTC. The chain has TRBV10-3 and TRBJ2-7; TRBD1 matches at 10 bases. The V segment lost 10 bases and the J segment 7 bases; nucleotides outside the gene matches: 7. The CDR3 extends over 12 amino acids. CDR1 is ENHRY, CDR2 SYGVKD, per germline.

The rearrangement uses TRBV6-4 and TRBJ2-1; TRBD1 matches 7 bases. In germline, CDR1 is MRHNA, CDR2 SNTAGT. The CDR3 sequence is 17 residues long. V was pared by 3 bases and J by 0 bases, with 8 bases of the junction left unmatched. CDR3 in DNA: TGTGCCAGCAGTGATTCCGCAGGGGGTAGCTCCTACAATGAGCAGTTCTTC. Translation gives CASSDSAGGSSYNEQFF.

V and J are TRBV24-1 and TRBJ1-1; D is possibly TRBD1 (6 bases). The CDR3 contains 17 residues. V was pared by 1 base and J by 10 bases, with 24 bases between. Germline V gene sequence: CDR1 KGHDR, CDR2 SFDVKD. CDR3 nucleotides: TGTGCCACCAGTGATTTTTTCCCCGGGACAACAGCCTCCGGAGCTTTCTTT. Its translation is CATSDFFPGTTASGAFF.

The chain has TRBV30 and TRBJ1-3; possible D gene TRBD1, 6 bases. V was shortened by 5 bases and J by 0 bases, with 14 bases between the two germline ends. The CDR3 loop spans 15 amino acids. From germline, CDR1 is GTSNPN and CDR2 SVGIG (reference sequence). The CDR3 sequence is CAWDSTGASGNTIYF. The CDR3 DNA reads as TGTGCCTGGGATTCGACAGGAGCCTCTGGAAACACCATATATTTT.

This clone was seen only a few times. This chain links TRBV28 with TRBJ1-2, with 7 bases that match TRBD1. The length of the CDR3 is 13 residues. Germline CDR1 reads MDHEN; CDR2 reads SYDVKM. Trimming took 6 bases from V and 3 from J; bases not matched to a gene: 4. The CDR3 protein is CASRPGTDYGYTF. DNA for the CDR3: TGTGCCAGCAGGCCCGGGACAGACTATGGCTACACCTTC.

This clone was observed a handful of times. This chain joins TRBV19 and TRBJ2-7; 9 bases match TRBD1. Germline loops: CDR1 LNHDA, CDR2 SQIVND (reference sequence). The CDR3 runs to 14 residues. The V and J ends lost 3 bases and 5 bases, in that order; junction bases with no gene match: 5. CDR3 sequence reads: CASSMGQGPDEQYF. In DNA form, the CDR3 reads TGTGCCAGTAGTATGGGACAGGGCCCTGACGAGCAGTACTTC.

J is TRBJ2-2 and V is TRBV7-9; 11 bases are shared with TRBD2. With 4 bases clipped from V and 2 bases from J, the junction kept 6 bases outside the gene matches. This CDR3 contains 17 residues. In germline, CDR1 is SEHNR, CDR2 FQNEAQ (reference sequence). CDR3 in DNA: TGTGCCAGCAGCTCCGGGACTAGCGGAATAAACACCGGGGAGCTGTTTTTT. Amino acids: CASSSGTSGINTGELFF.